This is a list of T cell receptor beta chains from one sample in a study of shared clonotypes between healthy human individuals. Assay: immunoSEQ multiplex PCR; the TCRdb copy retains only in-frame clones and omits some. The table lists some 660,000 clones, more than 70% of them singletons. Sequenced sample: memory CD4+ T cells sorted from blood. These receptors came from a woman in her 30s in good health. CDR3s include the opening cysteine and the closing phenylalanine or tryptophan. A D gene is named only where the DNA matches it firmly. Clone size is shown for a subset of rows, as once, few, many or a class of expanded clone.

j_gene: TRBJ1-2
v_gene: TRBV6-1
abundance: once
d_gene: .
CDR3aa: CASSESGWGYTF
CDR3nt: TGTGCCAGCAGTGAGAGTGGTTGGGGCTACACCTTC

j_gene: TRBJ2-3
v_gene: TRBV2
abundance: .
d_gene: .
CDR3aa: CASSEAGQLSTDTQYF
CDR3nt: TGTGCCAGCAGTGAAGCAGGTCAGCTCAGCACAGATACGCAGTATTTT

j_gene: TRBJ1-2
v_gene: TRBV11-2
abundance: many
d_gene: .
CDR3aa: CASTPDSNYGYTF
CDR3nt: TGTGCCAGCACCCCCGACAGTAACTATGGCTACACCTTC

j_gene: TRBJ2-7
v_gene: TRBV18
abundance: .
d_gene: .
CDR3aa: CASSPPGFRGEQYF
CDR3nt: TGTGCCAGCTCACCACCGGGGTTCCGAGGCGAGCAGTACTTC

j_gene: TRBJ1-1
v_gene: TRBV4-1
abundance: .
d_gene: TRBD1
CDR3aa: CASSHDRVGGTEAFF
CDR3nt: TGCGCCAGCAGCCATGACAGGGTTGGCGGCACTGAAGCTTTCTTT

j_gene: TRBJ2-7
v_gene: TRBV18
abundance: .
d_gene: TRBD2
CDR3aa: CASFGLAGEVGEQYF
CDR3nt: TGTGCCAGCTTCGGACTAGCGGGAGAGGTTGGCGAGCAGTACTTC

j_gene: TRBJ2-1
v_gene: TRBV18
abundance: .
d_gene: .
CDR3aa: CASSGTFAGATNEQFF
CDR3nt: TGTGCCAGCTCAGGCACCTTTGCGGGGGCAACCAATGAGCAGTTCTTC

j_gene: TRBJ1-1
v_gene: TRBV30
abundance: many
d_gene: TRBD1
CDR3aa: CASRGGLNTEAFF
CDR3nt: TGTGCCTCCAGGGGGGGACTCAACACTGAAGCTTTCTTT

j_gene: TRBJ2-7
v_gene: TRBV18
abundance: once
d_gene: TRBD1
CDR3aa: CASSPAGTGTYEQYF
CDR3nt: TGTGCCAGCTCTCCCGCCGGGACAGGGACCTACGAGCAGTACTTC

j_gene: TRBJ2-7
v_gene: TRBV11-3
abundance: .
d_gene: TRBD1
CDR3aa: CASSLRSGTGANEQYF
CDR3nt: TGTGCCAGCAGCTTAAGGTCAGGGACAGGGGCCAACGAGCAGTACTTC

j_gene: TRBJ1-2
v_gene: TRBV28
abundance: few
d_gene: TRBD1
CDR3aa: CASRSGTVYGYTF
CDR3nt: TGTGCCAGCAGATCTGGGACAGTCTATGGCTACACCTTC

j_gene: TRBJ2-7
v_gene: TRBV29-1
abundance: once
d_gene: TRBD1
CDR3aa: CSVVRGRGDEQYF
CDR3nt: TGCAGCGTGGTCAGGGGGCGCGGGGACGAGCAGTACTTC

j_gene: TRBJ2-1
v_gene: TRBV7-3
abundance: .
d_gene: .
CDR3aa: CASSSGSGLYNEQFF
CDR3nt: TGTGCCAGCAGCTCGGGGAGCGGGCTATACAATGAGCAGTTCTTC

j_gene: TRBJ2-7
v_gene: TRBV28
abundance: .
d_gene: .
CDR3aa: CASSLRIVEQYF
CDR3nt: TGTGCCAGCAGTTTGCGAATCGTGGAGCAGTACTTC

j_gene: TRBJ2-7
v_gene: TRBV11-2
abundance: .
d_gene: .
CDR3aa: CASNPSQTYEQYF
CDR3nt: TGTGCCAGCAACCCTTCTCAGACCTACGAGCAGTACTTC

j_gene: TRBJ2-2
v_gene: TRBV5-1
abundance: few
d_gene: TRBD1
CDR3aa: CASSLGDRDAGELFF
CDR3nt: TGCGCCAGCAGCTTGGGAGACAGGGATGCCGGGGAGCTGTTTTTT

j_gene: TRBJ1-2
v_gene: TRBV29-1
abundance: .
d_gene: .
CDR3aa: CSVEETPNYGYTF
CDR3nt: TGCAGCGTTGAAGAAACTCCAAACTATGGCTACACCTTC

j_gene: TRBJ2-2
v_gene: TRBV6-6
abundance: .
d_gene: .
CDR3aa: CASSYGTTGELFF
CDR3nt: TGTGCCAGCAGTTATGGGACCACCGGGGAGCTGTTTTTT

j_gene: TRBJ2-7
v_gene: TRBV27
abundance: .
d_gene: .
CDR3aa: CASSGGNRARVRSYEQYF
CDR3nt: TGTGCCAGCAGTGGAGGGAACAGGGCGCGCGTCCGTTCCTACGAGCAGTACTTC

j_gene: TRBJ2-3
v_gene: TRBV27
abundance: .
d_gene: TRBD2
CDR3aa: CASSSPGGDTQYF
CDR3nt: TGTGCCAGCAGTTCCCCGGGGGGAGATACGCAGTATTTT

j_gene: TRBJ2-3
v_gene: TRBV27
abundance: .
d_gene: TRBD2
CDR3aa: CASSGTTGGRGTDTQYF
CDR3nt: TGTGCCAGCAGTGGGACTACGGGGGGTAGGGGCACAGATACGCAGTATTTT

j_gene: TRBJ2-1
v_gene: TRBV19
abundance: .
d_gene: TRBD2
CDR3aa: CASSFSGRVNNEQFF
CDR3nt: TGTGCCAGCAGTTTTAGCGGGAGGGTGAACAATGAGCAGTTCTTC

j_gene: TRBJ2-2
v_gene: TRBV7-8
abundance: many
d_gene: TRBD2
CDR3aa: CASSPLSWRETYTGELFF
CDR3nt: TGTGCCAGCAGCCCACTTTCGTGGCGGGAGACTTACACCGGGGAGCTGTTTTTT

j_gene: TRBJ2-7
v_gene: TRBV25-1
abundance: .
d_gene: .
CDR3aa: CASSGPSDEQYF
CDR3nt: TGTGCCAGCAGTGGCCCCTCGGACGAGCAGTACTTC

j_gene: TRBJ2-7
v_gene: TRBV5-6
abundance: .
d_gene: .
CDR3aa: CASRKAGPKGEQYF
CDR3nt: TGTGCCAGCAGAAAAGCCGGGCCAAAGGGGGAGCAGTACTTC

j_gene: TRBJ2-7
v_gene: TRBV5-1
abundance: .
d_gene: TRBD1
CDR3aa: CASSPDRGPYEQYF
CDR3nt: TGCGCCAGCAGCCCCGACAGGGGTCCCTACGAGCAGTACTTC

j_gene: TRBJ2-5
v_gene: TRBV6-5
abundance: .
d_gene: .
CDR3aa: CASSKREQETQYF
CDR3nt: TGTGCCAGCAGCAAAAGAGAACAAGAGACCCAGTACTTC

j_gene: TRBJ1-5
v_gene: TRBV6-5
abundance: .
d_gene: .
CDR3aa: CASSLQGSNQPQHF
CDR3nt: TGTGCCAGCAGTTTACAGGGTAGCAATCAGCCCCAGCATTTT

j_gene: TRBJ1-1
v_gene: TRBV28
abundance: .
d_gene: .
CDR3aa: CASSLPRRGTEAFF
CDR3nt: TGTGCCAGCAGTTTACCCCGCCGAGGAACTGAAGCTTTCTTT

j_gene: TRBJ2-1
v_gene: TRBV19
abundance: .
d_gene: TRBD1
CDR3aa: CASSILGDSMYNEQFF
CDR3nt: TGTGCCAGTAGTATCTTAGGGGACAGCATGTACAATGAGCAGTTCTTC

j_gene: TRBJ2-2
v_gene: TRBV6-5
abundance: .
d_gene: TRBD2
CDR3aa: CASRAGTTNTGELFF
CDR3nt: TGTGCCAGCAGAGCCGGGACTACGAACACCGGGGAGCTGTTTTTT

j_gene: TRBJ2-5
v_gene: TRBV6-6
abundance: few
d_gene: .
CDR3aa: CASSPHTETQYF
CDR3nt: TGTGCCAGCAGCCCTCACACGGAGACCCAGTACTTC

j_gene: TRBJ2-5
v_gene: TRBV7-9
abundance: .
d_gene: TRBD1
CDR3aa: CASRRAGGIGKETQYF
CDR3nt: TGTGCCAGCAGACGAGCAGGGGGCATTGGGAAAGAGACCCAGTACTTC

j_gene: TRBJ2-2
v_gene: TRBV7-7
abundance: few
d_gene: .
CDR3aa: CASSPGTLFTGELFF
CDR3nt: TGTGCCAGCAGCCCAGGGACCCTGTTCACCGGGGAGCTGTTTTTT

j_gene: TRBJ2-1
v_gene: TRBV5-1
abundance: few
d_gene: TRBD2
CDR3aa: CASRTSASSYNEQFF
CDR3nt: TGCGCCAGCAGGACTAGCGCGAGCTCCTACAATGAGCAGTTCTTC

j_gene: TRBJ2-3
v_gene: TRBV25-1
abundance: .
d_gene: .
CDR3aa: CASRGPGGGTDTQYF
CDR3nt: TGTGCCAGCAGGGGCCCCGGAGGGGGGACAGATACGCAGTATTTT

j_gene: TRBJ2-7
v_gene: TRBV5-5
abundance: .
d_gene: .
CDR3aa: CASSNGVAVVAYEQYF
CDR3nt: TGTGCCAGCAGTAATGGGGTGGCAGTCGTGGCCTACGAGCAGTACTTC

j_gene: TRBJ2-5
v_gene: TRBV2
abundance: .
d_gene: TRBD2
CDR3aa: CASSVHKLAEETQYF
CDR3nt: TGTGCCAGCAGCGTCCATAAACTAGCGGAAGAGACCCAGTACTTC

j_gene: TRBJ1-2
v_gene: TRBV27
abundance: .
d_gene: .
CDR3aa: CASSERWGTGDGYTF
CDR3nt: TGTGCCAGCAGTGAAAGGTGGGGTACTGGGGATGGCTACACCTTC

j_gene: TRBJ2-1
v_gene: TRBV4-1
abundance: .
d_gene: TRBD2
CDR3aa: CASSQTTSGNSYNEQFF
CDR3nt: TGCGCCAGCAGCCAGACCACTAGCGGGAACTCCTACAATGAGCAGTTCTTC

j_gene: TRBJ2-7
v_gene: TRBV6-1
abundance: .
d_gene: TRBD1
CDR3aa: CASSDGQDPYEQYF
CDR3nt: TGTGCCAGCAGTGACGGACAGGACCCCTACGAGCAGTACTTC

j_gene: TRBJ2-5
v_gene: TRBV5-4
abundance: .
d_gene: TRBD1
CDR3aa: CASSLAGQGIGTQYF
CDR3nt: TGTGCCAGCAGCTTGGCGGGACAGGGTATAGGAACCCAGTACTTC

j_gene: TRBJ2-1
v_gene: TRBV27
abundance: .
d_gene: .
CDR3aa: CASRPGGRNEQFF
CDR3nt: TGTGCCAGCAGGCCCGGGGGGCGCAATGAGCAGTTCTTC

j_gene: TRBJ1-5
v_gene: TRBV28
abundance: .
d_gene: TRBD1
CDR3aa: CASSFGMRRDRNQPQHF
CDR3nt: TGTGCCAGCAGTTTTGGCATGCGTCGGGACAGAAATCAGCCCCAGCATTTT

j_gene: TRBJ1-2
v_gene: TRBV28
abundance: few
d_gene: .
CDR3aa: CASTHRVSGYTF
CDR3nt: TGTGCCAGCACCCATAGGGTCAGTGGCTACACCTTC

j_gene: TRBJ1-4
v_gene: TRBV28
abundance: few
d_gene: TRBD1
CDR3aa: CASSSPQGDREKLFF
CDR3nt: TGTGCCAGCAGTTCCCCGCAGGGGGATCGTGAAAAACTGTTTTTT

j_gene: TRBJ2-1
v_gene: TRBV28
abundance: .
d_gene: TRBD2
CDR3aa: CASSFSGINEQFF
CDR3nt: TGTGCCAGCAGTTTCAGCGGGATCAATGAGCAGTTCTTC

j_gene: TRBJ2-7
v_gene: TRBV18
abundance: .
d_gene: TRBD2
CDR3aa: CASSPQGGGSSYEQYF
CDR3nt: TGTGCCAGCTCACCCCAGGGTGGCGGGAGCTCCTACGAGCAGTACTTC

j_gene: TRBJ2-5
v_gene: TRBV2
abundance: .
d_gene: .
CDR3aa: CASSDRVWGQETQYF
CDR3nt: TGTGCCAGCAGTGACAGGGTTTGGGGGCAAGAGACCCAGTACTTC

j_gene: TRBJ1-5
v_gene: TRBV29-1
abundance: .
d_gene: .
CDR3aa: CSVDLEWTIGNQPQHF
CDR3nt: TGCAGCGTTGACCTGGAGTGGACAATCGGCAATCAGCCCCAGCATTTT

j_gene: TRBJ1-1
v_gene: TRBV29-1
abundance: once
d_gene: TRBD1
CDR3aa: CSVEDPGTAYEAFF
CDR3nt: TGCAGCGTTGAAGATCCCGGGACAGCATATGAAGCTTTCTTT

j_gene: TRBJ1-5
v_gene: TRBV5-4
abundance: .
d_gene: .
CDR3aa: CASSNGSGAERNQPQHF
CDR3nt: TGTGCCAGCAGCAACGGGAGCGGGGCTGAGCGGAATCAGCCCCAGCATTTT

j_gene: TRBJ1-5
v_gene: TRBV18
abundance: .
d_gene: .
CDR3aa: CASSPNGDSNQPQHF
CDR3nt: TGTGCCAGCTCACCGAATGGGGATAGCAATCAGCCCCAGCATTTT

j_gene: TRBJ2-2
v_gene: TRBV15
abundance: .
d_gene: TRBD1
CDR3aa: CATSSTDRGRPGELFF
CDR3nt: TGTGCCACCAGCAGTACGGACAGGGGGCGGCCCGGGGAGCTGTTTTTT

j_gene: TRBJ2-1
v_gene: TRBV7-2
abundance: .
d_gene: TRBD2
CDR3aa: CASSQTSGSPGREQFF
CDR3nt: TGTGCCAGCAGTCAGACTAGCGGGAGCCCCGGGCGTGAGCAGTTCTTC

j_gene: TRBJ2-2
v_gene: TRBV18
abundance: few
d_gene: TRBD2
CDR3aa: CASSPGLAVSTGELFF
CDR3nt: TGTGCCAGCTCACCGGGACTAGCGGTCAGCACCGGGGAGCTGTTTTTT

j_gene: TRBJ2-5
v_gene: TRBV2
abundance: .
d_gene: TRBD2
CDR3aa: CASRFSGSFIEETQYF
CDR3nt: TGTGCCAGCAGGTTTAGCGGGAGTTTCATTGAAGAGACCCAGTACTTC

j_gene: TRBJ2-5
v_gene: TRBV19
abundance: .
d_gene: .
CDR3aa: CASSSRETQYF
CDR3nt: TGTGCCAGTAGTAGCAGAGAGACCCAGTACTTC

j_gene: TRBJ1-2
v_gene: TRBV18
abundance: .
d_gene: .
CDR3aa: CASSPSGIGGYTF
CDR3nt: TGTGCCAGCTCACCAAGTGGTATCGGAGGCTACACCTTC

j_gene: TRBJ2-7
v_gene: TRBV4-2
abundance: .
d_gene: .
CDR3aa: CASSQEWLGSSYEQYF
CDR3nt: TGTGCCAGCAGCCAAGAGTGGTTAGGGAGCTCCTACGAGCAGTACTTC